These 5 T cell receptor beta chains were sequenced from one sample in a study (dated by TCRdb to about 2016). Library method: RT-PCR. Sequencing used an Illumina MiSeq. The public reads were quality trimmed at Q25 with fastp and then assembled into clones with MiXCR by TCRdb, keeping productive beta chains. One record per CDR3 amino acid sequence lists the most common genes and DNA. The sample yields hundreds of thousands of distinct CDR3 sequences; over 12% were counted once. Roughly 4% of the sample is taken by the ten largest. The sequenced sample was memory CD4+ T cells from blood. The receptors shown here come from a female donor in good health, serving as a healthy control.

This clonotype has only a few counts. This sequence joins TRBV29-1 and TRBJ1-1; D might be TRBD1 (5 bases). Per germline, CDR1 SQVTM and CDR2 ANQGSEA. The CDR3 consists of 14 residues. The germline V and J ends were trimmed by 0 bases and 11 bases, with 19 bases remaining between them. DNA of the CDR3: TGCAGCGTTGAAGATCACGGGAACAGGTTGCGGGCTTTCTTT. It is translated as CSVEDHGNRLRAFF.

The chain combines TRBV18 with TRBJ2-7, with D possibly TRBD1 on 6 matching bases. The CDR3 has 13 amino acids. CDR1 is KGHSH, CDR2 LQKENI, per germline. Trimming shortened V by 6 bases and J by 2 bases, and 11 bases separated the two germline ends. CDR3 bases: TGTGCCAGCTCGGTTTCAGGGGCCTACGAGCAGTACTTC. This sequence encodes CASSVSGAYEQYF. The full variable domain, rest sourced from reference TRBV18 and TRBJ2-7, is NAGVMQNPRHLVRRRGQEARLRCSPMKGHSHVYWYRQLPEEGLKFMVYLQKENIIDESGMPKERFSAEFPKEGPSILRIQQVVRGDSAAYFCASSVSGAYEQYFGPGTRLTVT.

This clonotype was found once. Since a much larger clone is just one base distant, this may be a read error. The chain joins TRBV12-3 or TRBV12-4 to TRBJ2-6; D is ambiguous. This CDR3 is built from 16 residues. For the CDR3, the DNA is TGTGCCAGCAGTCACCAAGAGTTCTCTGGGTCCAACGTCCTGACTTTC. Translation: CASSHQEFSGSNVLTF.

V gene TRBV28 combines with J gene TRBJ1-2, with D perhaps TRBD1 (6 bases). CDR1 and CDR2 from the germline V gene are MDHEN and SYDVKM. V was cut by 6 bases and J by 4 bases, with 18 bases left in between. The CDR3 runs 15 residues. The chain's CDR3 is CASSPGDTQIYGYTF. As DNA, the CDR3 is TGTGCCAGCAGCCCCGGGGACACCCAAATCTATGGCTACACCTTC.

This clonotype was found many times. V and J are TRBV7-8 and TRBJ2-2, with D unresolved. The V end was cut by 1 base, the J end by 6 bases, with 9 bases between. This CDR3 has 14 residues. Germline CDR1 reads SGHVS; CDR2 reads FQNEAQ. The DNA for the CDR3 is TGTGCCAGCAGCTTAGATCCGCCTCCCGGGGAGCTGTTTTTT. Translated, it gives CASSLDPPPGELFF.